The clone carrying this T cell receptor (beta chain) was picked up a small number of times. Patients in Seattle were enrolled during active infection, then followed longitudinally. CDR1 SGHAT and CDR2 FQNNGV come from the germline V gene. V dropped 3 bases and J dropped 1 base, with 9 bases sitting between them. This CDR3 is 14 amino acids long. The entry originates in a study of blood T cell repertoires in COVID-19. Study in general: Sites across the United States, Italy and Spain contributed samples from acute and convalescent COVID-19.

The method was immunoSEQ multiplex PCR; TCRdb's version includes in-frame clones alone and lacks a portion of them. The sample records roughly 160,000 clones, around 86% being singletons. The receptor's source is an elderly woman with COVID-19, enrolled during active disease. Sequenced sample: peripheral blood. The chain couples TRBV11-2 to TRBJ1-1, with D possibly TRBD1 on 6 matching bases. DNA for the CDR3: TGTGCCAGCAGCTTTTTCAGGGGGAACACTGAAGCTTTCTTT. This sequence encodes CASSFFRGNTEAFF.